This TCR beta chain is drawn from a study of blood T cell repertoires in COVID-19. Study overall: Nucleic acid was either cDNA or gDNA, and it came from T cells, B-cell-depleted T cells, or PBMCs.

The assay was immunoSEQ multiplex PCR, and TCRdb's table has in-frame clones only and misses some. The sample shows approximately 250,000 clones, around 89% of them seen only once. CDR1 is MGHRA and CDR2 is YSYEKL in the germline V gene. This CDR3 is built from 16 residues. The trim removed 0 bases at V and 4 bases at J, leaving 8 bases unmatched. This chain links TRBV4-1 with TRBJ2-7; TRBD2 matches at 8 bases. This receptor was taken from a woman aged 25 to 39 with acute COVID-19. Specimen: PBMCs or T cells enriched from blood (not recorded which). CDR3 DNA sequence: TGCGCCAGCAGCCAAGAAAAGATGGCGGGAGGTTACGAGCAGTACTTC. This translates into CASSQEKMAGGYEQYF.